This T cell receptor (beta chain) was identified during a study of T cell responses to AZD1222 COVID-19 vaccine. Notes on the study in general: Targeting of unmutated variant regions was reportedly seen in nearly half of spike-specific TCRs. Only a handful of AZD1222 recipients, roughly 6 in all, had baseline seropositivity. The donor group comprised mostly white British people and more females; the analysis possibly underestimated clonal diversity.

The repertoire was sequenced with immunoSEQ multiplex PCR; TCRdb's copy has only in-frame clones and lacks some. This table holds roughly 140,000 clones, 85% to 95% found once. As regards this clone: What it binds is unknown.

This CDR3 comprises 12 residues. The source is an adult in good health. The sequencing used peripheral blood, collected on day 0 of MenACWY control vaccination. This chain joins TRBV21-1 and TRBJ2-2. TRBV21-1 is a known pseudogene. The CDR3 spells CASRGQTGELFF. CDR3 in DNA: TGTGCCAGCAGAGGCCAGACCGGGGAGCTGTTTTTT.